The 27 T cell receptor beta chains reported below all come from one sample, sequenced in a study of cytomegalovirus exposure and HLA in healthy donors. The study ran its PCR with 60 Vbeta and 13 Jbeta primers. This table comes from immunoSEQ multiplex PCR, and its TCRdb copy is limited to in-frame clones, with some not included. This table has about 130,000 clones, approximately 84% appearing once. Sequencing used PBMCs. The receptors stem from a boy aged 2-9 years in good health and CMV-seronegative.

The chain couples TRBV7-9 to TRBJ2-1; 11 nucleotides align to TRBD2. Trimming removed 1 base from V and 9 bases from J; junction bases left unmatched: 5. Germline loops: CDR1 SEHNR, CDR2 FQNEAQ (reference sequence). This CDR3 comprises 15 residues. CDR3 loop: CASSLGTSGWGEQFF. The CDR3 DNA reads as TGTGCCAGCAGCTTAGGGACTAGCGGGTGGGGTGAGCAGTTCTTC.

V and J are TRBV19 and TRBJ2-1; 10 bases agree with TRBD2. The V and J ends lost 4 bases and 2 bases, in that order; junction bases with no gene match: 2. Per the germline V gene, CDR1 is LNHDA and CDR2 is SQIVND (reference sequence). This CDR3 comprises 15 residues. In nucleotides, the CDR3 is TGTGCCAGTAGTAGAGCGGGGGGGCCCTACAATGAGCAGTTCTTC. Its protein is CASSRAGGPYNEQFF. Based on the CDR3 plus reference TRBV19 and TRBJ2-1, the full variable domain is DGGITQSPKYLFRKEGQNVTLSCEQNLNHDAMYWYRQDPGQGLRLIYYSQIVNDFQKGDIAEGYSVSREKKESFPLTVTSAQKNPTAFYLCASSRAGGPYNEQFFGPGTRLTVL.

This clone was counted once. The chain carries TRBV19 and TRBJ2-2; TRBD1 might be the D (5 bases). This CDR3 is 13 amino acids long. Trimming removed 7 bases at V and 3 bases at J, with 9 bases between. Germline assignment: CDR1 LNHDA and CDR2 SQIVND (reference sequence). CDR3 in amino acids: CASTFRDTGELFF. The DNA of the CDR3 is TGTGCCAGTACCTTCAGGGACACCGGGGAGCTGTTTTTT.

This rearrangement joins TRBV2 to TRBJ1-4; D is ambiguous. Per germline, CDR1 SNHLY and CDR2 FYNNEI. V was cut by 6 bases and J by 15 bases, with 14 bases left in between. The CDR3 covers 11 residues. The CDR3 DNA reads TGTGCCAGCAGCGGAGAGCCGCCCTTGTTTTTT. Translating gives CASSGEPPLFF.

This clone is a singleton in its sample. The chain couples TRBV10-3 to TRBJ1-2; D is perhaps TRBD1 (6 bases). The CDR3 is 15 residues long. V was pared by 3 bases and J by 4 bases, with 15 bases between. Germline V gene sequence: CDR1 ENHRY, CDR2 SYGVKD. Written as DNA, the CDR3 is TGTGCCATCAGTGACTCCCCTGACAGGCTCTATGGCTACACCTTC. It codes for CAISDSPDRLYGYTF.

CDR3 sequence reads: CASSESRLGDNEQFF. The CDR3 DNA sequence: TGCGCCAGCAGTGAGTCGCGTCTAGGTGACAATGAGCAGTTCTTC. The genes are TRBV10-1 and TRBJ2-1; D not certain. Germline-derived CDR1 and CDR2 are WNHNN and SYGVQD (reference sequence). This CDR3 contains 15 residues. The V gene lost 0 bases and the J gene lost 5 bases, with 11 bases spanning the gap.

This clone has only a few counts. The V call is TRBV7-2, the J call TRBJ2-7; a possible D gene is TRBD1 (6 bases). This CDR3 comprises 14 residues. The ends were cut back, 3 bases at V and 4 bases at J, with 13 bases in the middle. Germline assignment: CDR1 SGHTA and CDR2 FQGNSA. The DNA for the CDR3 is TGTGCCAGCAGCTTTGCAGGGGACCAGTACGAGCAGTACTTC. Translated: CASSFAGDQYEQYF.

The J gene is TRBJ2-2, the V gene TRBV5-1; TRBD1 matches 7 bases. Trimming took 5 bases from V and 5 from J; bases not matched to a gene: 6. Germline CDR1 is SGHRS and CDR2 is YFSETQ. This CDR3 comprises 14 residues. The DNA of the CDR3 is TGCGCCAGCAGTATAGAGGGGGCTACCGGGGAGCTGTTTTTT. Its protein product is CASSIEGATGELFF.

The chain uses TRBV28 and TRBJ2-3; 14 nucleotides match TRBD2. The CDR3 is 17 residues long. V was pared by 2 bases and J by 2 bases, with 3 bases of the junction left unmatched. Germline CDR1 and CDR2: MDHEN and SYDVKM. CDR3 amino acids: CASSLGTSGGHTDTQYF. As DNA, the CDR3 is TGTGCCAGCAGTTTAGGGACTAGCGGGGGACACACAGATACGCAGTATTTT.

The J gene is TRBJ1-1, the V gene TRBV7-2; a possible D gene is TRBD1 (5 bases). The V end was cut by 1 base, the J end by 5 bases, with 14 bases between. The CDR3 sequence is 15 residues long. Germline V gene lookup returns CDR1 SGHTA and CDR2 FQGNSA. The CDR3 loop is CASSLVGGLVTEAFF. CDR3 bases: TGTGCCAGCAGCTTAGTGGGGGGATTGGTTACTGAAGCTTTCTTT.

This clone appeared a single time. The J gene is TRBJ1-1, the V gene TRBV13; D ambiguous. The CDR3 has 14 amino acids. In germline, CDR1 is PRHDT, CDR2 FYEKMQ (reference sequence). V lost 4 bases and J lost 1, with 10 bases in between. This chain's CDR3 is CASSYSLANTEAFF. The CDR3 DNA follows: TGTGCCAGCAGCTATAGCCTAGCGAACACTGAAGCTTTCTTT.

This rearrangement joins TRBV10-1 to TRBJ2-5; possible D gene TRBD1, 6 bases. V shed 4 bases and J shed 2 bases, with 8 bases lying between them. From germline, CDR1 is WNHNN and CDR2 SYGVQD (reference sequence). The CDR3 consists of 13 residues. CDR3 DNA: TGCGCCAGCAGTGTTACAGGGCAAGAGACCCAGTACTTC. Translated: CASSVTGQETQYF.

The chain carries TRBV14 and TRBJ2-7, with unresolved D. This CDR3 comprises 15 residues. Trimming took 3 bases from V and 3 from J, leaving 15 bases between them. The germline V gene encodes CDR1 SGHDN and CDR2 FVKESK. The CDR3: CASSHKFGEGYEQYF. CDR3 nucleotides: TGTGCCAGCAGCCATAAGTTCGGAGAAGGCTACGAGCAGTACTTC.

The chain recombines TRBV6-1 with TRBJ2-1; D unclear. The CDR3 length is 15 residues. In germline, CDR1 is MNHNS, CDR2 SASEGT. The ends were cut back, 3 bases at V and 3 bases at J, with 12 bases in the middle. CDR3 loop: CASSDSPFSYNEQFF. CDR3 DNA: TGTGCCAGCAGTGACTCACCCTTTAGCTACAATGAGCAGTTCTTC.

This chain uses TRBV2 with TRBJ1-5, with TRBD1 matching 10 bases. J was trimmed by 0 bases and V by 6 bases; bases with no gene match: 11. The germline V gene has CDR1 SNHLY and CDR2 FYNNEI. The CDR3 extends over 18 amino acids. In DNA form, the CDR3 reads TGTGCCAGCAGCCCTTGGGACAGGGGACGATATAGCAATCAGCCCCAGCATTTT. The encoded protein is CASSPWDRGRYSNQPQHF.

The rearrangement joins TRBV6-4 to TRBJ1-5; 11 nucleotides line up with TRBD1. J gave up 7 bases and V 6 bases, and 5 bases lay outside the gene matches. CDR3 length: 14 amino acids. Germline CDR1 is MRHNA and CDR2 is SNTAGT. CDR3 loop: CASSPGTGGQPQHF. CDR3 DNA sequence: TGTGCCAGCAGCCCCGGGACAGGGGGACAGCCCCAGCATTTT.

In this sample, this clone turned up once. The rearrangement links TRBV19 to TRBJ2-7; tentative D call: TRBD1 (6 bases). The V end was cut by 6 bases, the J end by 3 bases, with 9 bases between. The CDR3 extends over 12 amino acids. Germline V CDR1 and CDR2: LNHDA, SQIVND (reference sequence). CDR3: CASSGQLYEQYF. The CDR3 coding sequence is TGTGCCAGTAGCGGACAGCTCTACGAGCAGTACTTC.

This chain connects TRBV5-1 to TRBJ2-7, with D hard to call. Trimming cost V 1 base and J 0 bases, with 8 bases left between them. Germline V gene sequence: CDR1 SGHRS, CDR2 YFSETQ. CDR3 size: 14 residues. CDR3 residues: CASSLSVSSYEQYF. DNA for the CDR3: TGCGCCAGCAGCTTGAGTGTCAGCTCCTACGAGCAGTACTTC.

The genes are TRBV29-1 and TRBJ1-2; 7 bases line up with TRBD1. The CDR3 sequence is 12 residues long. V was clipped by 7 bases and J by 2 bases; unmatched bases: 4. Germline assignment: CDR1 SQVTM and CDR2 ANQGSEA. The CDR3 is CSGGQYNYGYTF. For the CDR3, the DNA is TGCAGCGGGGGACAGTACAACTATGGCTACACCTTC.

Only one count was recorded for this clone. The chain joins TRBV6-5 to TRBJ2-2; 9 bases are a match to TRBD1. The CDR3 sequence is 16 residues long. Losses at the gene ends were 4 bases for V and 5 bases for J; bases not matched to a gene: 8. CDR1 and CDR2 (germline): MNHEY, SVGAGI. CDR3 region: CASSWVGTGLTGELFF. The DNA of the CDR3 is TGTGCCAGCAGTTGGGTAGGGACAGGGCTAACCGGGGAGCTGTTTTTT.

The chain carries TRBV2 and TRBJ2-2; TRBD2 matches 12 bases. The CDR3 is made up of 20 amino acids. The germline V gene encodes CDR1 SNHLY and CDR2 FYNNEI. Losses at the gene ends were 1 base for V and 3 bases for J; bases not matched to a gene: 12. CDR3 bases: TGTGCCAGCAGTGAAGTCGGTGCTAGCGGGGGGGCCTGGGACACCGGGGAGCTGTTTTTT. The encoded protein is CASSEVGASGGAWDTGELFF.

This clone has only one observation. V gene TRBV11-3 combines with J gene TRBJ2-5; weak D call: TRBD1 (7 bases). With 1 base removed from V and 4 bases from J, the gap between germline ends came to 22 bases. The length of the CDR3 is 18 residues. Germline V gene data show CDR1 as SGHNT and CDR2 as YENEEA. The CDR3 region is CASSLGRADQDRAETQYF. The CDR3 DNA is TGTGCCAGCAGCTTAGGGAGGGCCGATCAAGACAGGGCAGAGACCCAGTACTTC.

The chain uses TRBV19 and TRBJ1-1, with D possibly being TRBD1 (6 bases). Germline V gene sequence: CDR1 LNHDA, CDR2 SQIVND (reference sequence). This CDR3 comprises 12 residues. V was trimmed by 3 bases and J by 11 bases, leaving 13 bases between them. CDR3 bases: TGTGCCAGTAGTATTGGGGGCGCGGGCGCTTTCTTT. Translating gives CASSIGGAGAFF.

V is TRBV4-1 and J is TRBJ1-3; D not resolved. The germline V and J ends were trimmed by 1 base and 0 bases, with 4 bases remaining between them. The germline V gene encodes CDR1 MGHRA and CDR2 YSYEKL. The CDR3 is 14 residues long. The CDR3 sequence is CASSQAGSGNTIYF. The CDR3 DNA reads TGCGCCAGCAGCCAAGCCGGCTCTGGAAACACCATATATTTT.

The chain couples TRBV2 to TRBJ1-4; the D is unclear. Germline values: CDR1 SNHLY, CDR2 FYNNEI. This CDR3 region has 13 residues. V dropped 7 bases and J dropped 8 bases, with 14 bases sitting between them. The CDR3 loop is CASKKGEREKLFF. As DNA, the CDR3 is TGTGCCAGCAAGAAGGGAGAGCGCGAAAAACTGTTTTTT.

The chain employs TRBV19 and TRBJ2-7, with 9 positions matching TRBD1. Germline V gene data show CDR1 as LNHDA and CDR2 as SQIVND (reference sequence). The CDR3 length is 15 residues. The V segment lost 6 bases and the J segment 6 bases; nucleotides outside the gene matches: 12. This chain's CDR3 is CASSPGQGIGREQYV. In DNA, the CDR3 is TGTGCCAGTAGCCCGGGACAGGGTATAGGACGCGAGCAGTACGTC.

The chain is built from TRBV5-8 and TRBJ2-7, with a weak D call TRBD2 (5 bases). With 4 bases removed from V and 4 bases from J, the gap between germline ends came to 15 bases. Germline V gene lookup returns CDR1 SGHTS and CDR2 YDEGEE. This CDR3 contains 14 residues. CDR3 coding DNA: TGTGCCAGCAGCCCGTGGGGAGCGGATTACGAGCAGTACGTC. Amino acids: CASSPWGADYEQYV.